The present entry profiles one T cell receptor (beta chain) with its context. Its antigen is currently unknown. Germline assignment: CDR1 MNHEY and CDR2 SMNVEV (reference sequence). Unmatched junction bases numbered 4, after V lost 2 bases and J lost 9 bases. The CDR3 extends over 14 amino acids. This entry is derived from a study of T cell responses to AZD1222 COVID-19 vaccine. Study results and caveats: Close to half of spike-specific TCRs reportedly recognize unmutated variant regions. Spike-specific TCR breadth and depth both grew after two AZD1222 doses.

Libraries were prepared by immunoSEQ multiplex PCR; TCRdb keeps only in-frame clonotypes and omits some of them. The data contain around 140,000 clones, more than 85% of them singletons. The chain joins TRBV27 to TRBJ1-6; 7 positions agree with TRBD1. This TCR was sampled from an adult who received the AZD1222 COVID-19 vaccine. Sequences were derived from peripheral blood, sampled 28 days after the second AZD1222 dose. DNA for the CDR3: TGTGCCAGCAGTTTAGACAGGGAAGGTTCACCCCTCCACTTT. Amino acid sequence: CASSLDREGSPLHF.